The 19 T cell receptor beta chains reported below all come from one sample, sequenced in a study of blood T cell repertoires in COVID-19. Measured with immunoSEQ multiplex PCR; TCRdb has only the in-frame clones, and not every one. Of 200,000 to 300,000 clones in the sample, just under 85% were seen once. The sample was peripheral blood. These receptor sequences come from a man over 45 with acute or convalescent COVID-19.

V and J are TRBV12-5 and TRBJ2-5, with a tentative D call TRBD1 (6 bases). The V gene lost 0 bases and the J gene lost 5 bases, with 10 bases spanning the gap. CDR1 is LGHNT, CDR2 FRNRAP, per germline. This CDR3 is 14 amino acids long. CDR3 nucleotides: TGTGCTAGTGGTTTGGTAAACAGGGCGGAGACCCAGTACTTC. It encodes CASGLVNRAETQYF.

V gene TRBV2 combines with J gene TRBJ2-1; 13 bases map to TRBD2. Trimming at V came to 2 bases and at J to 2 bases, leaving 9 bases not matched to a gene. CDR3 length: 19 amino acids. Germline V lookup: CDR1 SNHLY, CDR2 FYNNEI. The CDR3 nucleotides read TGTGCCAGCAGTGAATCCGGACTAGCGGGAGTTGGTGCCTACAATGAGCAGTTCTTC. It yields the protein CASSESGLAGVGAYNEQFF.

The genes are TRBV19 and TRBJ1-3; perhaps TRBD1 as D (6 bases). Germline lookup yields CDR1 LNHDA and CDR2 SQIVND (reference sequence). The CDR3 runs 17 residues. V lost 7 bases and J lost 0, with 19 bases in between. This CDR3 reads CASKIPGAQGSGNTIYF. DNA for the CDR3: TGTGCCAGTAAGATTCCAGGGGCCCAAGGCTCTGGAAACACCATATATTTT.

In DNA, the CDR3 is TGTGCCAGAGAGCCGGGCAGGGGGCTTACTGAAGCTTTCTTT. It yields the protein CAREPGRGLTEAFF. This chain uses TRBV2 with TRBJ1-1; 8 bases line up with TRBD1. After removal of 9 bases from V and 5 bases from J, the junction contained 11 bases not matched to a gene. Germline loops: CDR1 SNHLY, CDR2 FYNNEI. The CDR3 is 14 amino acids.

The chain employs TRBV9 and TRBJ2-2; 9 bases fit TRBD2. V lost 6 bases to trimming and J lost 0 bases; unmatched junction nucleotides: 9. Germline loops: CDR1 SGDLS, CDR2 YYNGEE. The length of the CDR3 is 17 residues. The CDR3 spells CASKFRGGGPNTGELFF. CDR3 nucleotides: TGTGCCAGCAAATTTCGCGGGGGGGGCCCGAACACCGGGGAGCTGTTTTTT.

This chain connects TRBV30 to TRBJ1-2; perhaps TRBD1 as D (5 bases). The germline CDR1 and CDR2 sequences are GTSNPN and SVGIG (reference sequence). CDR3 length: 12 amino acids. V was shortened by 2 bases and J by 6 bases, with 10 bases between the two germline ends. The CDR3 sequence is CAWSRGKDGYTF. The CDR3, as DNA: TGTGCCTGGAGTAGGGGAAAGGATGGCTACACCTTC. The full variable domain, its missing parts supplied by reference TRBV30 and TRBJ1-2, is SQTIHQWPATLVQPVGSPLSLECTVEGTSNPNLYWYRQAAGRGLQLLFYSVGIGQISSEVPQNLSASRPQDRQFILSSKKLLLSDSGFYLCAWSRGKDGYTFGSGTRLTVV.

This clone has just one count. The chain has TRBV5-1 and TRBJ1-2; D possibly corresponds to TRBD1 (5 bases). This CDR3 spans 14 amino acids. V was trimmed by 4 bases and J by 6 bases, leaving 16 bases between them. Per the germline V gene, CDR1 is SGHRS and CDR2 is YFSETQ. Here the CDR3 reads CASSLLDGGDGYTF. In DNA, the CDR3 is TGCGCCAGCAGCCTCTTGGACGGGGGAGATGGCTACACCTTC.

V and J are TRBV19 and TRBJ2-7; TRBD2 aligns across 7 bases. Trimming removed 4 bases from V and 5 bases from J; junction bases left unmatched: 14. Germline-derived CDR1 and CDR2 are LNHDA and SQIVND (reference sequence). The CDR3 is 16 amino acids. The CDR3 reads CASSTPLVGGTNEQYF. The CDR3 DNA is TGTGCCAGTAGTACACCGTTGGTGGGAGGGACGAACGAGCAGTACTTC.

The chain joins TRBV25-1 to TRBJ2-5; D might be TRBD1 (6 bases). CDR3 length equals 13 residues. Trimming left V 4 bases short and J 5 bases short, with 11 bases between. CDR1 and CDR2 (germline): MGHDK, SYGVNS. The CDR3 sequence is CASSVRGWETQYF. CDR3 nucleotides: TGTGCCAGCAGTGTCAGGGGATGGGAGACCCAGTACTTC.

This chain connects TRBV11-2 to TRBJ2-3, with D tentatively TRBD1 (5 bases). CDR1 and CDR2 (germline): SGHAT, FQNNGV. The germline V and J ends were trimmed by 5 bases and 0 bases, with 15 bases remaining between them. The CDR3 runs to 16 residues. This CDR3 reads CASSLGQLASTDTQYF. CDR3 in DNA: TGTGCCAGCAGCCTCGGACAACTTGCTAGCACAGATACGCAGTATTTT.

The V call is TRBV9, the J call TRBJ2-7, with 7 positions matching TRBD2. The J segment lost 0 bases and the V segment lost 4 bases, leaving 4 bases of the junction unmatched. The CDR3 is 14 amino acids. Germline CDR1 and CDR2: SGDLS and YYNGEE. Written as DNA, the CDR3 is TGTGCCAGCAGCCCCGCGGGGGTCTCCTACGAGCAGTACTTC. Translating it yields CASSPAGVSYEQYF.

This chain uses TRBV9 with TRBJ1-3, with a tentative D call TRBD1 (6 bases). CDR3 length equals 12 residues. Deletions cut 8 bases from V and 7 bases from J, with 13 bases between. Looked up from germline, CDR1 is SGDLS and CDR2 is YYNGEE. The CDR3 here is CARAGAVNTIYF. CDR3 in DNA: TGTGCCAGAGCGGGGGCTGTCAACACCATATATTTT. Supplemented by reference TRBV9 and TRBJ1-3, the full variable domain reads DSGVTQTPKHLITATGQRVTLRCSPRSGDLSVYWYQQSLDQGLQFLIQYYNGEERAKGNILERFSAQQFPDLHSELNLSSLELGDSALYFCARAGAVNTIYFGEGSWLTVV.

V and J are TRBV6-6 and TRBJ2-2; 10 nucleotides align to TRBD1. The junction had 6 bases not matched to a gene; V was cut back by 5 bases and J by 0 bases. This CDR3 has 17 amino acids. Germline V gene sequence: CDR1 MNHNY, CDR2 SVGAGI (reference sequence). CDR3 amino acids: CASSPKTGGPNTGELFF. The CDR3 nucleotides are TGTGCCAGCAGTCCCAAGACAGGGGGCCCGAACACCGGGGAGCTGTTTTTT.

The chain has TRBV5-6 and TRBJ1-2; D may be TRBD1 (6 bases). From germline, CDR1 is SGHDT and CDR2 YYEEEE. V lost 1 base and J lost 6, with 13 bases in between. The CDR3 has 14 residues. The CDR3 sequence: CASSLTGLFHGYTF. The CDR3 DNA sequence: TGTGCCAGCAGCTTGACAGGGCTTTTCCATGGCTACACCTTC.

The chain is built from TRBV15 and TRBJ2-5; 8 nucleotides line up with TRBD1. CDR3 size: 14 residues. Germline values: CDR1 LNHNV, CDR2 YYDKDF (reference sequence). The V gene end was trimmed by 5 bases and the J gene end by 3 bases; junction bases not matched to a gene: 5. The CDR3 DNA reads TGTGCCACCAGCGGGGGACAGGACGAAGAGACCCAGTACTTC. It yields the protein CATSGGQDEETQYF.

In nucleotides, the CDR3 is TGTGCCAGCAGCCAGACAGGGGCCGAGCAGTACTTC. Translating it yields CASSQTGAEQYF. V usage is TRBV5-4 and J usage is TRBJ2-7; TRBD1 aligns across 8 bases. CDR3 length: 12 amino acids. Trimming cost V 4 bases and J 6 bases; bases outside gene matches: 3. Per germline, CDR1 SGHNT and CDR2 YYREEE (reference sequence).

The chain has TRBV2 and TRBJ1-1; D is possibly TRBD1 (6 bases). The CDR3 is made up of 14 amino acids. Trimming shortened V by 6 bases and J by 1 base, and 12 bases separated the two germline ends. CDR1 and CDR2 from the germline V gene are SNHLY and FYNNEI. This CDR3 is CASRAGTTNTEAFF. CDR3 nucleotide sequence: TGTGCCAGCAGAGCCGGGACAACGAACACTGAAGCTTTCTTT. Full variable domain (remainder filled in from reference TRBV2 and TRBJ1-1): EPEVTQTPSHQVTQMGQEVILRCVPISNHLYFYWYRQILGQKVEFLVSFYNNEISEKSEIFDDQFSVERPDGSNFTLKIRSTKLEDSAMYFCASRAGTTNTEAFFGQGTRLTVV.

CDR3 loop: CASSERELGLAGGPVIYEQYF. Here the CDR3 DNA reads TGTGCCAGCAGTGAAAGGGAACTGGGACTAGCGGGAGGGCCGGTAATCTACGAGCAGTACTTC. This chain links TRBV2 with TRBJ2-7; 16 bases are a match to TRBD2. The CDR3 has 21 residues. The germline V gene encodes CDR1 SNHLY and CDR2 FYNNEI. The V and J ends lost 2 bases and 3 bases, in that order; junction bases with no gene match: 16.

This clone was seen a single time. The rearrangement links TRBV7-3 to TRBJ2-1; no reliable D call. V shed 3 bases and J shed 5 bases, with 2 bases lying between them. Germline V gives CDR1 SGHTA, CDR2 FQGTGA. The CDR3 has 11 residues. The CDR3 bases are TGTGCCAGCAGCTTCAACAATGAGCAGTTCTTC. Translation gives CASSFNNEQFF.